This note documents a single T cell receptor (beta chain) sequence. Its antigen is currently unknown. Germline V gene sequence: CDR1 SGHAT, CDR2 FQNNGV. This CDR3 has 13 amino acids. V was shortened by 0 bases and J by 6 bases, with 9 bases between the two germline ends. The data were taken from a study of shared clonotypes between healthy human individuals. Here immunoSEQ multiplex PCR was the method, and the copy in TCRdb shows in-frame clones only, minus some. The top ten clones hold 0.14% of a sample with millions of clones, about 92% of them seen once. General study findings and limits: Sharing of clonotypes among donors was expected to vary with sequencing depth. Richness estimates generally favored naive over memory subsets.

Sequenced input: naive CD4+ T cells sorted from blood. The subset is: CD45RA+ positively selected. This rearrangement joins TRBV11-2 to TRBJ2-7, with TRBD1 as a possible D gene (5 bases). This receptor was obtained from a man between 18 and 29 years old in good health. CDR3 sequence (DNA): TGTGCCAGCAGCTTAGAGGCAGGGTTCGAGCAGTACTTC. Its protein product is CASSLEAGFEQYF.